This T cell receptor beta chain came from a study of T cells in Graves' hyperthyroidism and ophthalmopathy. Study details: Peripheral blood was acquired at first diagnosis, ahead of any therapy whatsoever.

After removal of 5 bases from V and 2 bases from J, the junction contained 4 bases not matched to a gene. Germline V gene data show CDR1 as SGHRS and CDR2 as YFSETQ. The CDR3 extends over 16 amino acids. Diagnostic decisions used clinical symptoms, serum thyroxine and TRAb, thyroid ultrasound and orbital computed tomography. The authors obtained PBMCs from around 10 ml of fresh peripheral blood. The study, taken as a whole, reports: Ophthalmopathy, which appeared later, was predicted by the model a median approximately 6.7 months before onset.

The source material, RNA transcripts, was used to amplify TCR beta CDR3 regions. TCR CDR3 underwent first-round RT-PCR with the HTBI primer set. Each CDR3 protein gets one entry after TCRdb re-called the multiplex PCR reads with MiXCR. Of nearly 600,000 distinct CDR3 sequences listed, approximately 15% are singletons. In this sample, this clonotype turned up many times. Antigen unknown. This TCR came from a woman younger than 35 with Graves' ophthalmopathy. What was sequenced was blood. J is TRBJ2-6 and V is TRBV5-1, with 10 bases aligning to TRBD2. CDR3 nucleotide sequence: TGCGCCAGCAGTTCGCTAGCGGGAGCTGGGGCCAACGTCCTGACTTTC. Residues: CASSSLAGAGANVLTF.